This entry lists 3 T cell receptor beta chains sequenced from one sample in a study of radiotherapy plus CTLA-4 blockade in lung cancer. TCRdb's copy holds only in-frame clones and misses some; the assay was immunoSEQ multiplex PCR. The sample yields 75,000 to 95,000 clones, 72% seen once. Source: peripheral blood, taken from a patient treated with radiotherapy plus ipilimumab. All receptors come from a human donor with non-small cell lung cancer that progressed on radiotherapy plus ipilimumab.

The CDR3 reads CASSMETSGGDNEQFF. The CDR3 bases are TGTGCCAGTAGTATGGAGACTAGCGGGGGTGACAATGAGCAGTTCTTC. The rearrangement uses TRBV19 and TRBJ2-1; 12 bases are shared with TRBD2. J was trimmed by 5 bases and V by 3 bases; bases with no gene match: 5. The germline V gene encodes CDR1 LNHDA and CDR2 SQIVND (reference sequence). The CDR3 sequence is 16 residues long.

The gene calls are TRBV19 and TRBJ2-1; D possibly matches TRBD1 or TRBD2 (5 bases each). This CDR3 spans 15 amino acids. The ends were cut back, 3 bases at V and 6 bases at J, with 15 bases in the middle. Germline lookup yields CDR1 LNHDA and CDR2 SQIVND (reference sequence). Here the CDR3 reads CASSIDRGISNEQFF. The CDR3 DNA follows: TGTGCCAGTAGTATTGATCGGGGCATTTCCAATGAGCAGTTCTTC. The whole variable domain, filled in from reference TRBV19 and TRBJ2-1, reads DGGITQSPKYLFRKEGQNVTLSCEQNLNHDAMYWYRQDPGQGLRLIYYSQIVNDFQKGDIAEGYSVSREKKESFPLTVTSAQKNPTAFYLCASSIDRGISNEQFFGPGTRLTVL.

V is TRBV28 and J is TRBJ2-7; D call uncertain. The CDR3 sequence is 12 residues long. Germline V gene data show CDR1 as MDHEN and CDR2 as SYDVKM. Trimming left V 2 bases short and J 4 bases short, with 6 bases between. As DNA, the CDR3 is TGTGCCAGCAGTTTACTGGCATACGAGCAGTACTTC. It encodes CASSLLAYEQYF.